The present T cell receptor (beta chain) was sequenced within a study of OX40 agonist ivuxolimab in advanced cancers. Generated by immunoSEQ multiplex PCR, the TCRdb table keeps only in-frame clones and is missing some. The sample has about 61,000 clones, 82% seen once. CDR3 length: 15 amino acids. Germline values: CDR1 SGHRS, CDR2 YFSETQ. Trimming cost V 7 bases and J 7 bases; bases outside gene matches: 11. The sequence came from an adult with an advanced solid tumor such as melanoma, head and neck, liver or kidney cancer. The V call is TRBV5-1, the J call TRBJ2-1; 10 bases align to TRBD2. The sequencing used CD4+ or CD8+ T cells sorted from blood, collected in a trial of the OX40 agonist ivuxolimab. In DNA, the CDR3 is TGCGCCAGCGGAATTAGCGGGAGGACTGAAAATGAGCAGTTCTTC. Residues: CASGISGRTENEQFF.